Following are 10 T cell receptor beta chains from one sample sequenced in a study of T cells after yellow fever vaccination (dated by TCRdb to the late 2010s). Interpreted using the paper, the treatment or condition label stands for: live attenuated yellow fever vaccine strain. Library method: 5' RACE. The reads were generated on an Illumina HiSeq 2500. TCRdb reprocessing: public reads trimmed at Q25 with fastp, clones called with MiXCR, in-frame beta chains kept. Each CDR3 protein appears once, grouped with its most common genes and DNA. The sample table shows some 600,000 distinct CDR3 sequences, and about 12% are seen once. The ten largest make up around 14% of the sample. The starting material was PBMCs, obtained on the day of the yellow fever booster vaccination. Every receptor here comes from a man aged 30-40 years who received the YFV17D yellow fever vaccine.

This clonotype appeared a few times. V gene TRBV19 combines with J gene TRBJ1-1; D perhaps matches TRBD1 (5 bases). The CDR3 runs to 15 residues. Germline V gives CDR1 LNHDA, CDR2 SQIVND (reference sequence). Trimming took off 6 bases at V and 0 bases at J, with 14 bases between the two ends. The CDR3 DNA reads TGTGCCAGTAGGGAGGGACCAAACATGAACACTGAAGCTTTCTTT. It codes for CASREGPNMNTEAFF.

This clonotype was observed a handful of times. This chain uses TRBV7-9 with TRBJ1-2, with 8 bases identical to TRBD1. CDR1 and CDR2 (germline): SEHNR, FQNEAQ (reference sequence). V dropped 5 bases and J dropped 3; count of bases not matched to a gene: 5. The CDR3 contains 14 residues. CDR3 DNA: TGTGCCAGCAGCCCTAAGACAGGGGACTATGGCTACACCTTC. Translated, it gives CASSPKTGDYGYTF. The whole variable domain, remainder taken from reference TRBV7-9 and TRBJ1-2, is DTGVSQNPRHKITKRGQNVTFRCDPISEHNRLYWYRQTLGQGPEFLTYFQNEAQLEKSRLLSDRFSAERPKGSFSTLEIQRTEQGDSAMYLCASSPKTGDYGYTFGSGTRLTVV.

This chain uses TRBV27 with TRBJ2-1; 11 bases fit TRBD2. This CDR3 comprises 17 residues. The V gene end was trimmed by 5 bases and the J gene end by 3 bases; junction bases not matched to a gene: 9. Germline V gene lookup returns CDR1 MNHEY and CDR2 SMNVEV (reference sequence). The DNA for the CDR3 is TGTGCCAGCAGTCCGGGACTAGCGGAAGGACTCTACAATGAGCAGTTCTTC. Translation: CASSPGLAEGLYNEQFF.

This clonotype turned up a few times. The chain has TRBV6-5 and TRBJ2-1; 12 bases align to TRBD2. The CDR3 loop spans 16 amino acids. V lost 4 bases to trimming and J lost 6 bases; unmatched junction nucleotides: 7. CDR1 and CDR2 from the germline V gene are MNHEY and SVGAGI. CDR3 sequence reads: CASSSVRLAGANEQFF. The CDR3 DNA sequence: TGTGCCAGCAGTTCCGTAAGACTAGCGGGAGCCAATGAGCAGTTCTTC.

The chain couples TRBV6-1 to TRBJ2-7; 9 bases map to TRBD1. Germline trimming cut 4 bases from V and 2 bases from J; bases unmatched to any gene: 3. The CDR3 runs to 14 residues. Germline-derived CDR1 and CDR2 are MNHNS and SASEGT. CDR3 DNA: TGTGCCAGCAGTGTTGGGACAGGGACCTACGAGCAGTACTTC. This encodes CASSVGTGTYEQYF.

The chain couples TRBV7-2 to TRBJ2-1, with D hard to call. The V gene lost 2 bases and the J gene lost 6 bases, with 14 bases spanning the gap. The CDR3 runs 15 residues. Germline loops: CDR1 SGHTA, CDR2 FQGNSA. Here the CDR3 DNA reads TGTGCCAGCAGCTTACCCCCCGTGGCAAGCAATGAGCAGTTCTTC. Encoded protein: CASSLPPVASNEQFF.

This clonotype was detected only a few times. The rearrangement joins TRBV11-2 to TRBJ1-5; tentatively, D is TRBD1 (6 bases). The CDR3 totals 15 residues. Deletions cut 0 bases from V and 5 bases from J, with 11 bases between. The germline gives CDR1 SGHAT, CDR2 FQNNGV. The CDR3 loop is CASSLDGGVDQPQHF. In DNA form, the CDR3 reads TGTGCCAGCAGCTTAGATGGGGGCGTTGATCAGCCCCAGCATTTT.

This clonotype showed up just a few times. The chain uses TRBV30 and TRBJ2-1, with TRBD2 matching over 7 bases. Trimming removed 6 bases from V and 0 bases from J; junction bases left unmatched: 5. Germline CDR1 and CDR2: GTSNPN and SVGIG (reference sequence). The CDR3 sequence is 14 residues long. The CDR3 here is CACRSGTSYNEQFF. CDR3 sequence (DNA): TGTGCCTGCAGGAGCGGGACCTCCTACAATGAGCAGTTCTTC.

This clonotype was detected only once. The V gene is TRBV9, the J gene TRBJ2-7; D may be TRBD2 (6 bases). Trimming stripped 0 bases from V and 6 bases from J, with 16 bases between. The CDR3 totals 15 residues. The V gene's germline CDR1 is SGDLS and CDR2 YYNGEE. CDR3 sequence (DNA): TGTGCCAGCAGCGTAGAAGGGACTCCCTTTGGCGAGCAGTACTTC. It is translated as CASSVEGTPFGEQYF.

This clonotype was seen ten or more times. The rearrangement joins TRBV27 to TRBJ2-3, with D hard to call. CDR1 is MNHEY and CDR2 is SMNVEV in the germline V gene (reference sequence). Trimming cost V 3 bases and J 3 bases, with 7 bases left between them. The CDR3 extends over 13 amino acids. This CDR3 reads CASSFSRTDTQYF. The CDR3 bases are TGTGCCAGCAGTTTTTCCCGGACAGATACGCAGTATTTT.